This T cell receptor beta chain emerged from a study of CD4 T cells in relation to SARS-CoV-2 and coronaviruses. Overall study context: TCR beta CDR3s were sequenced after roughly nine-day antigen culture of PBMCs. Crossreactive spike epitopes shared across donors were mapped to their HLA restriction. No peptide or an HIV-1 Nef peptide pool served as negative control.

Of note for this clone: Antigen unknown.

Before the COVID-19 pandemic, during about 2010-2019, CD4+ T cells were taken from unexposed donors. The cells were cultured for approximately ten days before CD4+ T cells were isolated. Unexposed-donor CD4+ T cells were probed with SARS-CoV-2 S/N and four cold-coronavirus spikes, cells permitting. V gave up 4 bases and J gave up 5 bases, with 11 bases separating them. The CDR3 has 13 amino acids. Per the germline V gene, CDR1 is SGHRS and CDR2 is YFSETQ. This table comes from immunoSEQ multiplex PCR, and its TCRdb copy is limited to in-frame clones, with some not included. The sample comprises around 20,000 clones, approximately 68% of which are singletons, and under 20% rests with the top ten.

The sequence was obtained from a human donor in good health. This chain joins TRBV5-1 and TRBJ2-3, with D possibly being TRBD2 (5 bases). The sample taken for sequencing was CD4+ T cells from PBMCs, cultured in vitro. In nucleotides, the CDR3 is TGCGCCAGCAGCAGCTTCCGGGGAGATACGCAGTATTTT. Its translation is CASSSFRGDTQYF.